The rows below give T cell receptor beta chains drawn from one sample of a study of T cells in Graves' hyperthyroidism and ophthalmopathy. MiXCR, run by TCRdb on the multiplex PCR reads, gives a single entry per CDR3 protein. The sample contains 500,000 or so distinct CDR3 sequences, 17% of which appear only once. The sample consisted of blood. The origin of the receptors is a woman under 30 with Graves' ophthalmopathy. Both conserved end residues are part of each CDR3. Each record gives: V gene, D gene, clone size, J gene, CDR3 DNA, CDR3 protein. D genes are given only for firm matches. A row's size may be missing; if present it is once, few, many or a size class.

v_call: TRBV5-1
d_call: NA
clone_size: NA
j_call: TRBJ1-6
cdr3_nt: TGCGCCAGCCAACGTGATTCGGATTCACCCCTCCACTTT
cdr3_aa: CASQRDSDSPLHF

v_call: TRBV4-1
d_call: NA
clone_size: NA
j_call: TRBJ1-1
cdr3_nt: TGCGCCAGCAGCCAAGATCCGCCTCGCACCATGAACACTGAAGCTTTCTTT
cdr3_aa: CASSQDPPRTMNTEAFF

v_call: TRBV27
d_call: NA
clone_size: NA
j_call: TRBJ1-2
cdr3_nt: TGTGCCAGCAGTTTGGTCCCGGACATCTATGGCTACACCTTC
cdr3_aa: CASSLVPDIYGYTF

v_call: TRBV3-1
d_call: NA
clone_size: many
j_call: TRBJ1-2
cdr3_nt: TGTGCCAGCAGCCAAGATTGGGGCGCAGGCTATGGCTACACCTTC
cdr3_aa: CASSQDWGAGYGYTF

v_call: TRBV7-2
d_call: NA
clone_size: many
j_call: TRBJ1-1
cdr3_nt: TGTGCCAGCAGCCCGACAAGGATGGGCCCCGAGCTTTTAAACACTGAAGCTTTCTTT
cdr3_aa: CASSPTRMGPELLNTEAFF

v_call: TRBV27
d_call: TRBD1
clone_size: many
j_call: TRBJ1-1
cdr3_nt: TGTGCCAGCAGTTTAGAGGGACAGGGGGGGAACACTGAAGCTTTCTTT
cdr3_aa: CASSLEGQGGNTEAFF

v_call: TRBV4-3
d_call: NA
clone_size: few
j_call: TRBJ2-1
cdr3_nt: TGCGCCAGCAGCTCTGTTGGCAGAACATACAATGAGCAGTTCTTC
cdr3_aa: CASSSVGRTYNEQFF

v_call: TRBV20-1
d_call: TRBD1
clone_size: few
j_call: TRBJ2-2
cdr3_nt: TGCAGTGCTCCGGGACAGGGGTCCGTCGGGGAGCTGTTTTTT
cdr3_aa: CSAPGQGSVGELFF

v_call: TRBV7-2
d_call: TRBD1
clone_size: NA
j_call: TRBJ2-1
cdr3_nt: TGTGCCAGCAGCTTCAAACAGGGGGCTGGCAATGAGCAGTTCTTC
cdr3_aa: CASSFKQGAGNEQFF

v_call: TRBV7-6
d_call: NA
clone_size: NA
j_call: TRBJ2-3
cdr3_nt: TGTGCCAGCAGCTCGCCGACCCTGGGGCGCACAGATACGCAGTATTTT
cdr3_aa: CASSSPTLGRTDTQYF